Sequencing of this TCR beta chain was carried out in a study of T cells in Graves' hyperthyroidism and ophthalmopathy. Researchers took RNA transcripts and amplified the TCR beta CDR3 regions from them. HTBI primers were used for first-round RT-PCR of the TCR CDR3. One entry per CDR3 protein, called by TCRdb with MiXCR from the multiplex PCR reads. The profile shows approximately 600,000 distinct CDR3 sequences, roughly 15% of them singletons. It was uncontrolled infection, other autoimmune disease, pregnancy or lactation that excluded patients. In making diagnoses, clinical symptoms, serum thyroxine and TRAb, thyroid ultrasound and orbital computed tomography were all used. The V and J ends lost 8 bases and 4 bases, in that order; junction bases with no gene match: 1. The CDR3 extends over 12 amino acids.

Specimen: blood. V is TRBV12-3 or TRBV12-4 and J is TRBJ1-1; TRBD1 aligns across 10 bases. This receptor was obtained from a woman in her thirties or forties with Graves' ophthalmopathy. CDR3 region: CASRQGATEAFF. CDR3 sequence (DNA): TGTGCCAGCCGACAGGGGGCCACTGAAGCTTTCTTT.